This T cell receptor (beta chain) was sequenced in a study of blood T cell repertoires in COVID-19. The method was immunoSEQ multiplex PCR; TCRdb's version includes in-frame clones alone and lacks a portion of them. Among about 200,000 clones listed, around 80% were seen once. This clone was counted a few times. Germline V gene data show CDR1 as LNHDA and CDR2 as SQIVND (reference sequence). V lost 3 bases and J lost 7, with 12 bases in between. The CDR3 covers 13 residues. Sequences were obtained from PBMCs or T cells enriched from blood (not recorded which). The chain employs TRBV19 and TRBJ1-2, with a tentative D call TRBD1 (6 bases). This TCR came from a woman aged 40 to 50 with acute COVID-19. The CDR3 DNA follows: TGTGCCAGTAGTATCGGACAGCAGGTTGGCTACACCTTC. Protein sequence: CASSIGQQVGYTF.